What follows are 27 T cell receptor beta chains derived from one specimen sequenced in a study of shared clonotypes between healthy human individuals. Assay: immunoSEQ multiplex PCR; the TCRdb copy retains only in-frame clones and omits some. The sample includes around 690,000 clones, 90% of them seen just once. The sample taken for sequencing was memory CD8+ T cells from PBMCs. The subset was: CD45RO+ cells pooled with CCR7-negative TemRA cells. The receptors derive from a young man in good health. Some clones in this sample may be carry-over from other donors' samples.

The CDR3 DNA reads TGTGCCAGCGAAGGGGAGAGCTCCTACAATGAGCAGTTCTTC. Residues: CASEGESSYNEQFF. V and J are TRBV7-9 and TRBJ2-1; TRBD1 or TRBD2 may be the D gene (5 bases each). Trimming removed 8 bases from V and 0 bases from J, with 11 bases in between. Looked up from germline, CDR1 is SEHNR and CDR2 is FQNEAQ (reference sequence). The CDR3 is 14 amino acids.

About this clone: The identical CDR3 is also encoded by other nucleotide sequences in the sample. This chain connects TRBV5-1 to TRBJ1-1; no firm D call. V was shortened by 4 bases and J by 8 bases, with 9 bases between the two germline ends. Germline V lookup: CDR1 SGHRS, CDR2 YFSETQ. The CDR3 runs 11 residues. CDR3 sequence: CASSLGSEAFF. The CDR3 DNA reads as TGCGCCAGCAGCCTGGGGAGCGAAGCTTTCTTT.

J is TRBJ2-7 and V is TRBV28; D unresolved. The germline gives CDR1 MDHEN, CDR2 SYDVKM. This CDR3 comprises 11 residues. The V and J ends lost 5 bases and 5 bases respectively, with 7 bases between them. The CDR3 DNA follows: TGTGCCAGCAGTCCCCTGAACGAGCAGTACTTC. Translated, it gives CASSPLNEQYF.

J is TRBJ2-1 and V is TRBV7-9; D not certain. From germline, CDR1 is SEHNR and CDR2 FQNEAQ (reference sequence). The CDR3 sequence is 13 residues long. Deletions cut 4 bases from V and 2 bases from J, with 6 bases between. CDR3 region: CASSYDPYNEQFF. The CDR3 region has the DNA TGTGCCAGCAGCTACGATCCCTACAATGAGCAGTTCTTC.

V is TRBV19 and J is TRBJ2-7, with TRBD1 matching over 7 bases. Germline V gives CDR1 LNHDA, CDR2 SQIVND (reference sequence). The CDR3 spans 15 residues. V shed 2 bases and J 0 bases; nucleotides not matched to a gene: 4. CDR3 loop: CASSISYRGSYEQYF. The CDR3 DNA follows: TGTGCCAGTAGTATATCATACAGGGGCTCCTACGAGCAGTACTTC.

The chain couples TRBV4-3 to TRBJ1-5; D not certain. Germline CDR1 reads LGHNA; CDR2 reads YSLEER. With 2 bases removed from V and 7 bases from J, the gap between germline ends came to 27 bases. The CDR3 is 19 residues long. CDR3 DNA sequence: TGCGCCAGCAGCCAAAGGCCTTGGAGGGATGGTATCCTAGGGCAGCCCCAGCATTTT. This encodes CASSQRPWRDGILGQPQHF.

The chain has TRBV4-1 and TRBJ2-7; D might be TRBD1 or TRBD2, each matching 6 bases. Germline CDR1 and CDR2: MGHRA and YSYEKL. V shed 1 base and J shed 0 bases, with 7 bases lying between them. The CDR3 runs to 14 residues. CDR3 sequence: CASSQGGASYEQYF. In nucleotides, the CDR3 is TGCGCCAGCAGCCAAGGGGGGGCCTCCTACGAGCAGTACTTC.

This chain connects TRBV11-2 to TRBJ2-3, with TRBD2 identical over 10 bases. Per germline, CDR1 SGHAT and CDR2 FQNNGV. V dropped 2 bases and J dropped 3; count of bases not matched to a gene: 5. The CDR3 runs 16 residues. This CDR3 is CASSLSVAGGTDTQYF. In DNA, the CDR3 is TGTGCCAGCAGCTTATCGGTAGCGGGAGGTACAGATACGCAGTATTTT.

The chain couples TRBV27 to TRBJ2-1, with D hard to call. Germline CDR1 and CDR2: MNHEY and SMNVEV (reference sequence). The V and J ends lost 2 bases and 7 bases respectively, with 15 bases between them. This CDR3 spans 15 amino acids. CDR3 residues: CASSLDSGSFNEQFF. The CDR3 DNA reads TGTGCCAGCAGTTTAGATTCGGGTTCATTTAATGAGCAGTTCTTC.

The J gene is TRBJ2-4, the V gene TRBV28, with 9 bases aligning to TRBD2. This CDR3 comprises 16 residues. Germline CDR1 MDHEN, CDR2 SYDVKM. V dropped 2 bases and J dropped 2; count of bases not matched to a gene: 4. The CDR3 DNA reads as TGTGCCAGCAGTTTACAGCGGGAGGTGACCAAAAACATTCAGTACTTC. It yields the protein CASSLQREVTKNIQYF.

The rearrangement joins TRBV5-1 to TRBJ1-4, with D perhaps TRBD1 (6 bases). The germline CDR1 and CDR2 sequences are SGHRS and YFSETQ. The CDR3 is 14 amino acids. Deletions cut 6 bases from V and 4 bases from J, with 13 bases between. As DNA, the CDR3 is TGCGCCAGCAACGACGGGACAAATAATGAAAAACTGTTTTTT. It codes for CASNDGTNNEKLFF.

This clone turned up a few times. The chain couples TRBV19 to TRBJ1-5; no clear D. CDR1 and CDR2 from the germline V gene are LNHDA and SQIVND (reference sequence). The CDR3 totals 15 residues. Trimming shortened V by 2 bases and J by 3 bases, and 11 bases separated the two germline ends. The CDR3 DNA reads TGTGCCAGTAGTATAAGACGGAGTCTCAATCAGCCCCAGCATTTT. It is translated as CASSIRRSLNQPQHF. The full variable domain, rest sourced from reference TRBV19 and TRBJ1-5, is DGGITQSPKYLFRKEGQNVTLSCEQNLNHDAMYWYRQDPGQGLRLIYYSQIVNDFQKGDIAEGYSVSREKKESFPLTVTSAQKNPTAFYLCASSIRRSLNQPQHFGDGTRLSIL.

In the case of this clone: Other DNA sequences in this specimen translate into the identical CDR3. CDR3 sequence reads: CASSQDRRHPNYGYTF. The CDR3 bases are TGCGCCAGCAGCCAAGATAGGCGACACCCTAACTATGGCTACACCTTC. The chain employs TRBV4-1 and TRBJ1-2; D is unresolved. This CDR3 has 16 residues. The germline CDR1 and CDR2 sequences are MGHRA and YSYEKL. The V end lost 0 bases, the J end lost 0 bases, and 11 bases lay between the germline ends.

The chain is built from TRBV7-8 and TRBJ1-2; D ambiguous. Germline CDR1 reads SGHVS; CDR2 reads FQNEAQ. The CDR3 spans 15 residues. Deletions cut 5 bases from V and 3 bases from J, with 16 bases between. The CDR3 DNA sequence: TGTGCCAGCAGCACACCGGGCTACCAGGACTATGGCTACACCTTC. Its protein is CASSTPGYQDYGYTF.

This rearrangement joins TRBV4-3 to TRBJ1-4; 11 bases fit TRBD1. The CDR3 length is 16 residues. Trimming cost V 0 bases and J 8 bases; bases outside gene matches: 5. CDR1 LGHNA and CDR2 YSLEER come from the germline V gene. The CDR3 loop reads CASSQERDRGGEKLFF. CDR3 DNA sequence: TGCGCCAGCAGCCAAGAGAGGGACAGGGGGGGGGAAAAACTGTTTTTT.

The CDR3 sequence: CASSLGGEQFF. Here the CDR3 DNA reads TGTGCCAGCAGCTTAGGGGGAGAGCAGTTCTTC. This rearrangement joins TRBV7-2 to TRBJ2-1; no firm D call. The CDR3 consists of 11 residues. V was trimmed by 1 base and J by 10 bases, leaving 5 bases between them. Germline V lookup: CDR1 SGHTA, CDR2 FQGNSA.

V and J are TRBV13 and TRBJ2-5; D not resolved. Trimming removed 0 bases from V and 5 bases from J, with 4 bases in between. The CDR3 spans 12 residues. Per germline, CDR1 PRHDT and CDR2 FYEKMQ (reference sequence). The CDR3 reads CASSLGRETQYF. The CDR3 bases are TGTGCCAGCAGCTTAGGAAGGGAGACCCAGTACTTC.

This sequence joins TRBV7-9 and TRBJ2-1; D is unclear. V was clipped by 10 bases and J by 9 bases, with 22 bases between them. CDR1 SEHNR and CDR2 FQNEAQ come from the germline V gene (reference sequence). This CDR3 has 14 residues. CDR3 sequence: CATHEAYKVGEQFF. CDR3 DNA sequence: TGTGCCACTCACGAAGCCTATAAGGTGGGTGAGCAGTTCTTC.

About this clone itself: One end of the junction does not line up with germline, which may come from a read error. This rearrangement joins TRBV11-2 to TRBJ2-1; D remains ambiguous. CDR1 and CDR2 (germline): SGHAT, FQNNGV. The CDR3 contains 13 residues. The CDR3 coding sequence is TGTGCCAGCAGCTTAGATCCCTATAATGAGCAGTTCTTC. Translation: CASSLDPYNEQFF.

The chain joins TRBV9 to TRBJ2-1, with D hard to call. The CDR3 runs 11 residues. The germline gives CDR1 SGDLS, CDR2 YYNGEE. V dropped 3 bases and J dropped 5 bases, with 3 bases sitting between them. The CDR3 here is CASSGDNEQFF. CDR3 sequence (DNA): TGTGCCAGCAGCGGGGACAATGAGCAGTTCTTC. The full variable domain, rest sourced from reference TRBV9 and TRBJ2-1, is DSGVTQTPKHLITATGQRVTLRCSPRSGDLSVYWYQQSLDQGLQFLIQYYNGEERAKGNILERFSAQQFPDLHSELNLSSLELGDSALYFCASSGDNEQFFGPGTRLTVL.

The chain recombines TRBV19 with TRBJ1-2; TRBD1 is a possible D gene (5 bases). V was pared by 2 bases and J by 1 base, with 11 bases between. CDR1 and CDR2 (germline): LNHDA, SQIVND (reference sequence). The CDR3 runs 15 residues. The CDR3 DNA reads TGTGCCAGTAGTATACTCTCCCAGGGTAACTATGGCTACACCTTC. Translating gives CASSILSQGNYGYTF. Combining the CDR3 with reference TRBV19 and TRBJ1-2 gives the whole variable domain DGGITQSPKYLFRKEGQNVTLSCEQNLNHDAMYWYRQDPGQGLRLIYYSQIVNDFQKGDIAEGYSVSREKKESFPLTVTSAQKNPTAFYLCASSILSQGNYGYTFGSGTRLTVV.

The chain couples TRBV19 to TRBJ2-1, with 11 bases matching TRBD2. The V segment lost 5 bases and the J segment 4 bases; nucleotides outside the gene matches: 4. The CDR3 length is 15 residues. Germline V gene sequence: CDR1 LNHDA, CDR2 SQIVND (reference sequence). The CDR3 protein is CASSDGTSGYNEQFF. CDR3 bases: TGTGCCAGTAGTGACGGGACTAGCGGATACAATGAGCAGTTCTTC.

This sequence joins TRBV29-1 and TRBJ2-7; TRBD2 might be the D (5 bases). The CDR3 extends over 13 amino acids. Germline lookup yields CDR1 SQVTM and CDR2 ANQGSEA. Between the trimmed V and J ends, which lost 6 bases and 5 bases, there was a span of 17 bases. The CDR3 nucleotides read TGCAGCGTGGCCCTAGCAAGACTTGACGAGCAGTACTTC. This translates into CSVALARLDEQYF.

A note on this clone: It may be a read error: a sequence one base away is much more abundant. The genes are TRBV27 and TRBJ1-5; D call uncertain. V lost 5 bases and J lost 7, with 18 bases in between. The CDR3 has 15 residues. The germline V gene has CDR1 MNHEY and CDR2 SMNVEV (reference sequence). CDR3 loop: CASSAIGRGRQPQHF. The CDR3 DNA follows: TGTGCCAGCAGTGCGATTGGACGGGGAAGGCAGCCCCAGCATTTT.

This clone was counted once. V gene TRBV19 combines with J gene TRBJ2-2, with D possibly TRBD1 on 6 matching bases. CDR1 is LNHDA, CDR2 SQIVND, per germline (reference sequence). The CDR3 extends over 19 amino acids. V lost 6 bases to trimming and J lost 3 bases, with 26 bases between them. The CDR3 here is CASRPGPYRTGSDTGELFF. CDR3 in DNA: TGTGCCAGTAGACCGGGACCCTACCGTACAGGGAGTGACACCGGGGAGCTGTTTTTT.

The rearrangement links TRBV27 to TRBJ2-1, with TRBD1 matching over 9 bases. The CDR3 runs to 17 residues. Germline CDR1 is MNHEY and CDR2 is SMNVEV (reference sequence). V trimming: 5 bases; J trimming: 7 bases; junction bases outside the gene matches: 15. As DNA, the CDR3 is TGTGCCAGCAGTCCAGCCCGGGACAGGGTCTATGAAAATGAGCAGTTCTTC. Its protein is CASSPARDRVYENEQFF.

The chain employs TRBV7-2 and TRBJ1-1; no clear D gene. CDR1 and CDR2 (germline): SGHTA, FQGNSA. This CDR3 spans 13 amino acids. The V end was cut by 4 bases, the J end by 6 bases, with 12 bases between. This chain's CDR3 is CASSSPPGSEAFF. The CDR3 nucleotides read TGTGCCAGCAGCTCCCCACCGGGTTCTGAAGCTTTCTTT.